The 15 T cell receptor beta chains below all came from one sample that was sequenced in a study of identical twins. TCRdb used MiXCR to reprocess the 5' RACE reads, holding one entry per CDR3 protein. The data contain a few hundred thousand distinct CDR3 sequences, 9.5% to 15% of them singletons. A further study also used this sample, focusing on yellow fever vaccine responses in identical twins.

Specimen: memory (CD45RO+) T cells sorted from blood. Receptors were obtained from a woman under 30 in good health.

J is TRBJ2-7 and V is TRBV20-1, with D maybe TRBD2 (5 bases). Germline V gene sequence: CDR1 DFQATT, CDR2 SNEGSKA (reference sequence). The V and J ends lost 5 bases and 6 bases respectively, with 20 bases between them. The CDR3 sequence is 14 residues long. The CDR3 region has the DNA TGCAGTGCTGCGAGATCGGAGGCGGGCGGCGAGCAGTACTTC. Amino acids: CSAARSEAGGEQYF.

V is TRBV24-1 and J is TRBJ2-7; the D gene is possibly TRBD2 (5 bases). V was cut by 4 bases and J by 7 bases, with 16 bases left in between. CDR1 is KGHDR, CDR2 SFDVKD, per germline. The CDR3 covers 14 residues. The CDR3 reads CATSDSLVTWEQYF. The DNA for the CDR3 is TGTGCCACCAGTGACTCACTAGTTACCTGGGAGCAGTACTTC.

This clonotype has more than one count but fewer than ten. CDR3 in DNA: TGTGCCAGCAGTCCCTGGATACGCTCTGGGGCCAACGTCCTGACTTTC. The encoded protein is CASSPWIRSGANVLTF. The rearrangement links TRBV9 to TRBJ2-6; D not resolved. The V gene's germline CDR1 is SGDLS and CDR2 YYNGEE. V was pared by 5 bases and J by 0 bases, with 12 bases between. The CDR3 has 16 residues.

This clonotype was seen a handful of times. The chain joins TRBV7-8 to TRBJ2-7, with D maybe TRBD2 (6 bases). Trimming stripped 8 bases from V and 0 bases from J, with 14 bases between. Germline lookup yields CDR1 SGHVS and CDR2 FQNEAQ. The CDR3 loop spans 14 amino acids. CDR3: CASAFGGISYEQYF. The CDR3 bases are TGTGCCAGCGCTTTCGGGGGAATCTCCTACGAGCAGTACTTC.

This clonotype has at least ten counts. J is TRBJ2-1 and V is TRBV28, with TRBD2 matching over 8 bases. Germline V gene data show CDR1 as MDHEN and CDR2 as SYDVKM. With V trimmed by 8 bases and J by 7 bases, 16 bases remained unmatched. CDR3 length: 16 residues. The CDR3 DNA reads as TGTGCCAGCCACACCGGGACTAGTGGTGGTCCTAATGAGCAGTTCTTC. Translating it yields CASHTGTSGGPNEQFF.

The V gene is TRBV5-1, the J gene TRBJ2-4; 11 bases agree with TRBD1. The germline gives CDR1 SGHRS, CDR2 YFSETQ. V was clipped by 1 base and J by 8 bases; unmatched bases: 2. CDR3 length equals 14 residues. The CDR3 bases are TGCGCCAGCAGCTTGCCGGGACAGGGGGACATTCAGTACTTC. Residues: CASSLPGQGDIQYF.

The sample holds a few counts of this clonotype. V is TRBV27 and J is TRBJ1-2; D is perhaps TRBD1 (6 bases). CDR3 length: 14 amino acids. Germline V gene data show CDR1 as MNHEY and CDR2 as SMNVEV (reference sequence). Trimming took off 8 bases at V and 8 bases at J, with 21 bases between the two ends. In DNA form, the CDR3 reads TGTGCCAGCGGAGGAGTAAGGGGGGTTGGAGGCTACACCTTC. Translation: CASGGVRGVGGYTF.

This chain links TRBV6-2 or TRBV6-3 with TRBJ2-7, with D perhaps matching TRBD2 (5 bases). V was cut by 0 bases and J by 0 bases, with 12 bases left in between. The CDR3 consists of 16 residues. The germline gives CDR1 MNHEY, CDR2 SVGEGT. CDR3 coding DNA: TGTGCCAGCAGTTACTCGGGCGGGTCGAGCTCCTACGAGCAGTACTTC. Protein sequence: CASSYSGGSSSYEQYF.

CDR3: CASSLEASAYEQYF. Written as DNA, the CDR3 is TGCGCCAGCAGCTTGGAGGCTAGCGCCTACGAGCAGTACTTC. V usage is TRBV5-1 and J usage is TRBJ2-7, with a tentative D call TRBD2 (6 bases). Looked up from germline, CDR1 is SGHRS and CDR2 is YFSETQ. CDR3 length: 14 amino acids. The V and J ends lost 0 bases and 2 bases respectively, with 9 bases between them.

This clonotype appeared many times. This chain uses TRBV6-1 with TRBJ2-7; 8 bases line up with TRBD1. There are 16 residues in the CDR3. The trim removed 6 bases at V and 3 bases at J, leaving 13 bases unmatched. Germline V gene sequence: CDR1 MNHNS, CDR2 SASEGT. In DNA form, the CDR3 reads TGTGCCAGCAGAGAACTTCCGGGACAGGCGATCTACGAGCAGTACTTC. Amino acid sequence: CASRELPGQAIYEQYF.

CDR3 in DNA: TGTGCCAGCAGCGGAATTGTAGCGGGGTTCCTTGATGAGCAGTTCTTC. It translates to CASSGIVAGFLDEQFF. The chain carries TRBV9 and TRBJ2-1; 8 bases agree with TRBD2. The CDR3 loop spans 16 amino acids. With V trimmed by 3 bases and J by 8 bases, 13 bases remained unmatched. The germline gives CDR1 SGDLS, CDR2 YYNGEE.

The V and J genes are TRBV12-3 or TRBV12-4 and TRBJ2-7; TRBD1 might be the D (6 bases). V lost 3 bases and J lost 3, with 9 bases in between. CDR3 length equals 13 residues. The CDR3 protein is CASSFQGGYEQYF. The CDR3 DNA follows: TGTGCCAGCAGTTTCCAAGGGGGCTACGAGCAGTACTTC.

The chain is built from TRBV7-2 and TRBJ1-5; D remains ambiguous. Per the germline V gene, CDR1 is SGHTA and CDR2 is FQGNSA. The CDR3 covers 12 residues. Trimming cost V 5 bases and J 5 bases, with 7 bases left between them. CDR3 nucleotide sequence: TGTGCCAGCAGCAAAGCATATCAGCCCCAGCATTTT. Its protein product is CASSKAYQPQHF.

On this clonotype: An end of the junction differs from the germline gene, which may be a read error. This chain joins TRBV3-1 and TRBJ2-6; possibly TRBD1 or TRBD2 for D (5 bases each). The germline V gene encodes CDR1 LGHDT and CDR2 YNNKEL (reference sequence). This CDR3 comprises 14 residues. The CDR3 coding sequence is TGTGCCAGCAGCCTGTCGAGAGGGGCCAACGCCCTGACTTTC. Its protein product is CASSLSRGANALTF.

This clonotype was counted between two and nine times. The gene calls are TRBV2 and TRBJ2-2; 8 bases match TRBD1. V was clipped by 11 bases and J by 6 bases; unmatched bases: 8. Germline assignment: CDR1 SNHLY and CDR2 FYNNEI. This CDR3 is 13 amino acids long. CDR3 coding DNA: TGTGCCCGACAGGGGCCCATTTCCGGGGAGCTGTTTTTT. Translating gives CARQGPISGELFF.